The sequence of this T cell receptor (beta chain) was determined in a study of blood T cell repertoires in COVID-19. Assay: immunoSEQ multiplex PCR; the TCRdb copy retains only in-frame clones and omits some. In the table there are about 220,000 clones, more than 65% of which are singletons. Per the germline V gene, CDR1 is LNHNV and CDR2 is YYDKDF (reference sequence). This CDR3 has 15 amino acids. V was trimmed by 1 base and J by 9 bases, leaving 18 bases between them. The sequence derives from a woman under 40 who had recovered from COVID-19. Input material: peripheral blood. This rearrangement joins TRBV15 to TRBJ2-5, with D possibly being TRBD1 (6 bases). DNA for the CDR3: TGTGCCACCAGCAGAGTTGGCAGGGGATCCCCGGCCCAGTACTTC. Amino acids: CATSRVGRGSPAQYF.